These T cell receptor beta chains were read from a single sample in a study of T cell responses to AZD1222 COVID-19 vaccine. Profiled with immunoSEQ multiplex PCR; TCRdb holds only in-frame clones, not every one. Seen in this sample are over 130,000 clones; the ten most common clones hold under 2.5%. The sequencing sample was made of peripheral blood. Receptor source: an adult in good health. Both conserved end residues are part of each CDR3. A D gene is named only where the DNA matches it firmly.

V gene,J gene,D gene,CDR3 protein,CDR3 DNA
TRBV6-5,TRBJ1-1,-,CASRDSLNTEAFF,TGTGCCAGCAGAGACTCCTTGAACACTGAAGCTTTCTTT
TRBV28,TRBJ1-2,-,CASTRDTYGYTF,TGTGCCAGCACCCGGGACACTTATGGCTACACCTTC
TRBV3-1/TRBV3-2,TRBJ2-5,TRBD2,CASSQEERLAEQETQYF,TGTGCCAGCAGCCAAGAAGAGAGACTAGCGGAGCAAGAGACCCAGTACTTC
TRBV6-5,TRBJ1-1,-,CASSYSWGRNTEAFF,TGTGCCAGCAGTTACTCGTGGGGCCGGAACACTGAAGCTTTCTTT
TRBV7-8,TRBJ1-1,TRBD1,CASSPSQPAGTGFF,TGTGCCAGCAGCCCTAGCCAACCGGCAGGGACAGGTTTCTTT
TRBV6-5,TRBJ1-1,TRBD1,CASSPDRRNTEAFF,TGTGCCAGCAGCCCGGACAGGAGGAACACTGAAGCTTTCTTT
TRBV10-3,TRBJ2-5,TRBD1,CAIATGTGAGETQYF,TGTGCCATCGCTACTGGGACAGGGGCTGGGGAGACCCAGTACTTC
TRBV29-1,TRBJ1-1,TRBD1,CSARTGNTEAFF,TGCAGCGCCCGGACAGGGAACACTGAAGCTTTCTTT
TRBV11-3,TRBJ1-4,-,CASSYRGGEKLFF,TGTGCCAGCAGCTACCGGGGAGGTGAAAAACTGTTTTTT
TRBV7-3,TRBJ2-5,-,CASSSQGGETQYF,TGTGCCAGCAGCTCTCAGGGAGGAGAGACCCAGTACTTC
TRBV7-3,TRBJ2-5,TRBD2,CASSPSGGAYETQYF,TGTGCCAGCAGCCCTAGCGGGGGGGCCTATGAGACCCAGTACTTC
TRBV18,TRBJ2-7,-,CASSALQGDEQYF,TGTGCCAGCTCAGCACTACAGGGAGACGAGCAGTACTTC
TRBV30,TRBJ2-7,TRBD1,CAWIGQGIAYEQYF,TGTGCCTGGATTGGACAGGGGATCGCCTACGAGCAGTACTTC
TRBV15,TRBJ1-2,-,CATSRDSQGHYGYTF,TGTGCCACCAGCAGAGATTCCCAGGGTCACTATGGCTACACCTTC
TRBV5-1,TRBJ1-2,TRBD1,CASSLGQARGYTF,TGCGCCAGCAGCCTGGGACAGGCGCGGGGCTACACCTTC
TRBV6-1,TRBJ1-6,TRBD1,CASSEAYGRGPGSPLHF,TGTGCCAGCAGTGAAGCGTACGGGAGGGGGCCTGGTTCACCCCTCCACTTT
TRBV21-1,TRBJ2-7,-,CASSKWWPALYEQYF,TGTGCCAGCAGCAAATGGTGGCCAGCCCTCTACGAGCAGTACTTC
TRBV29-1,TRBJ1-1,-,CSVIMDYSSTEAFF,TGCAGCGTCATAATGGACTACTCGAGCACTGAAGCTTTCTTT
TRBV2,TRBJ1-2,-,CASRNLGFNYGYTF,TGTGCCAGCAGGAATCTGGGGTTCAACTATGGCTACACCTTC
TRBV6-6,TRBJ1-4,-,CATGGLGTNEKLFF,TGTGCCACCGGAGGCCTAGGGACTAATGAAAAACTGTTTTTT
TRBV19,TRBJ1-1,-,CASSIVQGSVRGNTEAFF,TGTGCCAGTAGTATTGTTCAGGGGAGTGTGCGAGGTAACACTGAAGCTTTCTTT
TRBV7-9,TRBJ2-5,-,CASSASKGETQYF,TGTGCCAGCAGCGCATCAAAGGGAGAGACCCAGTACTTC
TRBV12-3/TRBV12-4,TRBJ1-6,-,CASSRTFNSPLHF,TGTGCCAGCAGTCGGACGTTTAATTCACCCCTCCACTTT
TRBV29-1,TRBJ2-5,TRBD1,CSVDSFSDRGWTQYF,TGCAGCGTTGACTCTTTTTCGGACAGGGGCTGGACCCAGTACTTC
TRBV15,TRBJ2-1,TRBD2,CATSRGSLTGGLNEQFF,TGTGCCACCAGCAGAGGATCTTTAACGGGGGGACTCAATGAGCAGTTCTTC
TRBV2,TRBJ1-2,-,CASSEKPRIAGYGYTF,TGTGCCAGCAGTGAAAAGCCCAGGATAGCAGGCTATGGCTACACCTTC
TRBV5-5,TRBJ1-2,-,CASSFSEPYGYTF,TGTGCCAGCAGCTTTTCCGAACCCTATGGCTACACCTTC
TRBV11-1,TRBJ1-6,TRBD1,CASSHTDRARIHF,TGTGCCAGCAGCCACACCGACAGGGCCCGCATCCACTTT
TRBV29-1,TRBJ1-2,-,CSVGVGTGGGFGYTF,TGCAGCGTTGGAGTCGGGACGGGGGGAGGTTTTGGCTACACCTTC
TRBV9,TRBJ1-6,TRBD1,CASSEGTGGQNSPLHF,TGTGCCAGCAGCGAAGGGACAGGGGGTCAAAATTCACCCCTCCACTTT
TRBV4-1,TRBJ1-1,-,CASSQDVQGYTEAFF,TGCGCCAGCAGCCAAGATGTGCAGGGTTACACTGAAGCTTTCTTT
TRBV6-2/TRBV6-3,TRBJ1-2,TRBD1,CASSYPRGPLHNYGYTF,TGTGCCAGCAGTTACCCGAGGGGGCCGCTCCACAACTATGGCTACACCTTC
TRBV2,TRBJ2-2,TRBD1,CASRGPRQGAVAGELFF,TGTGCCAGCAGAGGACCTAGACAGGGGGCGGTGGCCGGGGAGCTGTTTTTT
TRBV7-6,TRBJ2-2,-,CASSLEAGSFNTGELFF,TGTGCCAGCAGCTTAGAGGCCGGTAGCTTCAACACCGGGGAGCTGTTTTTT
TRBV29-1,TRBJ1-5,-,CSVGLGDNQPQHF,TGCAGCGTTGGTCTCGGGGATAATCAGCCCCAGCATTTT
TRBV19,TRBJ1-2,-,CASSIGEGRWIGYTF,TGTGCCAGTAGTATAGGGGAGGGTAGATGGATCGGCTACACCTTC
TRBV6-2/TRBV6-3,TRBJ1-5,-,CASSYSGTVQPQHF,TGTGCCAGCAGTTACTCTGGGACCGTACAGCCCCAGCATTTT
TRBV6-5,TRBJ1-1,-,CASSPISASNTEAFF,TGTGCCAGCAGTCCCATTTCCGCCTCGAACACTGAAGCTTTCTTT
TRBV30,TRBJ1-2,-,CAWSGGHYGYTF,TGTGCCTGGAGTGGGGGCCACTATGGCTACACCTTC
TRBV24-1,TRBJ2-7,-,CATSEGDNFYEQYF,TGTGCCACCAGTGAAGGGGACAACTTCTACGAGCAGTACTTC
TRBV5-1,TRBJ2-2,-,CASSPRTNGELFF,TGCGCCAGCAGCCCACGGACTAATGGGGAGCTGTTTTTT
TRBV18,TRBJ1-5,-,CASSPGDRGTYSNQPQHF,TGTGCCAGCTCACCAGGAGACAGAGGGACGTATAGCAATCAGCCCCAGCATTTT
TRBV28,TRBJ2-5,-,CASSLGGAGETQYF,TGTGCCAGCAGTTTAGGGGGGGCCGGGGAGACCCAGTACTTC
TRBV19,TRBJ1-1,-,CASSPDRRAEAFF,TGTGCCAGTAGTCCGGACAGAAGGGCTGAAGCTTTCTTT
TRBV4-1,TRBJ1-3,-,CASSQGTSGNTIYF,TGCGCCAGCAGCCAAGGCACCTCTGGAAACACCATATATTTT
TRBV2,TRBJ1-6,TRBD1,CASSVRTGWTYNSPLHF,TGTGCCAGCAGTGTACGGACAGGTTGGACCTATAATTCACCCCTCCACTTT
TRBV28,TRBJ2-6,-,CASRGLGRSSGANVLTF,TGTGCCAGCAGGGGACTGGGACGGTCCTCTGGGGCCAACGTCCTGACTTTC
TRBV7-2,TRBJ1-2,-,CASSLRRSPGGYTF,TGTGCCAGCAGCTTAAGGCGGTCACCAGGTGGCTACACCTTC
TRBV4-3,TRBJ1-2,-,CASSQDLGGVLYGYTF,TGCGCCAGCAGCCAAGATCTCGGAGGGGTACTCTATGGCTACACCTTC
TRBV18,TRBJ1-6,-,CASSRTESSYNSPLHF,TGTGCCAGCTCACGGACAGAGAGCTCCTATAATTCACCCCTCCACTTT
TRBV2,TRBJ1-2,-,CASPRSPGPSGGYTF,TGTGCCAGCCCCCGGAGTCCGGGACCTTCGGGCGGCTACACCTTC